This T cell receptor beta chain was identified during a study of blood T cell repertoires in COVID-19. Study details: The origin of the acute and convalescent COVID-19 samples was the United States, Italy and Spain.

V shed 0 bases and J shed 5 bases, with 17 bases lying between them. The CDR3 extends over 17 amino acids. Germline V gene data show CDR1 as LNHNV and CDR2 as YYDKDF (reference sequence). As processed by the authors: Reference gene primers were amplified, and this amplification served to estimate nucleated cell counts. TCRdb's table, derived via immunoSEQ multiplex PCR, lists solely in-frame clones and lacks some. D and trimming were read from the DNA, whereas the V and J calls and clone size are those reported in that table. The repertoire holds approximately 24,000 clones, 94% seen once, with less than 4.5% in the top ten.

Material for sequencing was peripheral blood. The TCR was taken from a woman in her 50s with active COVID-19. The chain carries TRBV15 and TRBJ1-5, with D perhaps matching TRBD1 (6 bases). DNA for the CDR3: TGTGCCACCAGCAGAGACCCGTTGAGGGGGTTGGATCAGCCCCAGCATTTT. This sequence encodes CATSRDPLRGLDQPQHF.